The clone carrying this T cell receptor beta chain has only one observation. Its antigen is still unknown. These data are taken from a study of cytomegalovirus exposure and HLA in healthy donors. Deletions cut 7 bases from V and 1 base from J, with 9 bases between. The CDR3 runs 13 residues. In germline, CDR1 is MNHEY, CDR2 SVGAGI. General study findings and limits: Follow-up analysis seemed to connect common viral pathogens with several of the most significant clusters identified.

The PCR made use of 60 Vbeta and 13 Jbeta primers. Repertoires were generated with immunoSEQ multiplex PCR, while TCRdb's copy carries only in-frame clones and drops some. The sample consists of more than 95,000 clones, roughly 71% of them appearing once. The clonotype was recovered from a woman in her fifties or sixties in good health and CMV-seropositive. Sequenced: PBMCs. The chain links TRBV6-5 to TRBJ2-3; D call uncertain. The CDR3 is CASIQPGTDTQYF. The CDR3 DNA reads TGTGCCAGCATACAGCCCGGCACAGATACGCAGTATTTT.